This TCR beta chain derives from a study of Ad26.COV2.S vaccination and SARS-CoV-2 variants. TCRdb's copy holds only in-frame clones and misses some; the assay was immunoSEQ multiplex PCR. In the table there are around 300,000 clones, 75% to 90% of which are singletons. Germline V gives CDR1 MNHEY, CDR2 SVGAGI. The length of the CDR3 is 16 residues. V dropped 1 base and J dropped 3 bases, with 12 bases sitting between them. Treatment here: some 19 received Ad26.COV2.S at low or high dose, single or two shots; about 5 received placebo; per-sample allocation not given. On day 63 after the first injection, vaccine and placebo recipients gave samples.

The sequence derives from a person between 18 and 59 years old who received the Ad26.COV2.S COVID-19 vaccine or a placebo. The chain combines TRBV6-5 with TRBJ2-2, with a weak D call TRBD2 (5 bases). The sequences come from peripheral blood, collected in a trial of Ad26.COV2.S vaccine versus placebo. This chain's CDR3 is CASSYWRVADTGELFF. CDR3 sequence (DNA): TGTGCCAGCAGTTACTGGCGGGTGGCGGACACCGGGGAGCTGTTTTTT.